The 26 T cell receptor beta chains below come from one sample, sequenced in a study of shared clonotypes between healthy human individuals. Some clones are missing from TCRdb's copy, which holds only in-frame ones; the method was immunoSEQ multiplex PCR. The sample holds approximately 980,000 clones; 76% are singletons and the top ten take roughly 1.5%. Sequenced sample: memory CD4+ T cells sorted from blood. The subset is: CD45RA-negative fraction. The receptors here all came from a man aged 18 to 30 in good health.

The CDR3 DNA sequence: TGTGCCTGGGACAGGGGGATTGCAGATACGCAGTATTTT. This gives the protein CAWDRGIADTQYF. The rearrangement joins TRBV30 to TRBJ2-3; 9 nucleotides agree with TRBD1. The V and J ends lost 5 bases and 4 bases, in that order; junction bases with no gene match: 4. Germline values: CDR1 GTSNPN, CDR2 SVGIG (reference sequence). This CDR3 is 13 amino acids long.

The chain has TRBV9 and TRBJ2-5; D is perhaps TRBD2 (5 bases). V lost 0 bases and J lost 5, with 11 bases in between. In germline, CDR1 is SGDLS, CDR2 YYNGEE. CDR3 size: 14 residues. CDR3 sequence: CASSVAGSQETQYF. In DNA form, the CDR3 reads TGTGCCAGCAGCGTAGCGGGATCGCAGGAGACCCAGTACTTC.

The chain uses TRBV4-1 and TRBJ2-3, with D maybe TRBD2 (5 bases). The CDR3 runs to 16 residues. Germline V gene sequence: CDR1 MGHRA, CDR2 YSYEKL. Trimming removed 4 bases from V and 2 bases from J, with 16 bases in between. This chain's CDR3 is CASSPLAGPFTDTQYF. The DNA of the CDR3 is TGCGCCAGCAGCCCTTTGGCGGGCCCTTTCACAGATACGCAGTATTTT.

The V gene is TRBV27, the J gene TRBJ1-6; 9 nucleotides line up with TRBD1. J lost 9 bases, V lost 7 bases, and 7 bases had no gene match. CDR3 length: 14 amino acids. Germline CDR1 MNHEY, CDR2 SMNVEV (reference sequence). CDR3 amino acids: CASKGQGLISPLHF. Written as DNA, the CDR3 is TGTGCCAGCAAGGGACAGGGCTTAATTTCACCCCTCCACTTT.

This chain joins TRBV6-5 and TRBJ2-7, with D uncertain. The CDR3 length is 14 residues. Germline CDR1 reads MNHEY; CDR2 reads SVGAGI. V shed 5 bases and J shed 4 bases, with 15 bases lying between them. CDR3 DNA sequence: TGTGCCAGCAGTATGAAGGGTGGACCATACGAGCAGTACTTC. Translation: CASSMKGGPYEQYF.

This clone occurred a few times. V is TRBV5-6 and J is TRBJ2-7; weak D call: TRBD1 (5 bases). The CDR3 runs to 13 residues. V gave up 6 bases and J gave up 4 bases, with 14 bases separating them. The germline V gene encodes CDR1 SGHDT and CDR2 YYEEEE. The CDR3 nucleotides are TGTGCCAGCAACCAACTACAGGTGTACGAGCAGTACTTC. This codes for CASNQLQVYEQYF.

This chain connects TRBV6-4 to TRBJ2-2, with D hard to call. There are 12 residues in the CDR3. V was trimmed by 8 bases and J by 2 bases, leaving 6 bases between them. CDR1 and CDR2 from the germline V gene are MRHNA and SNTAGT. CDR3 amino acids: CASRFNTGELFF. Here the CDR3 DNA reads TGTGCCAGCCGCTTTAACACCGGGGAGCTGTTTTTT.

This chain joins TRBV5-1 and TRBJ2-2; 12 nucleotides line up with TRBD2. V shed 4 bases, J shed 4 bases, and the junction held 5 bases outside the gene matches. Germline loops: CDR1 SGHRS, CDR2 YFSETQ. The CDR3 covers 16 residues. The CDR3 sequence is CASSGGLAGTTGELFF. The CDR3 bases are TGCGCCAGCAGCGGCGGACTAGCGGGAACCACCGGGGAGCTGTTTTTT.

This clone was counted only a few times. The chain carries TRBV18 and TRBJ2-5, with D unresolved. V was shortened by 0 bases and J by 2 bases, with 10 bases between the two germline ends. The length of the CDR3 is 15 residues. Germline values: CDR1 KGHSH, CDR2 LQKENI. The chain's CDR3 is CASSPPNDPQETQYF. The DNA of the CDR3 is TGTGCCAGCTCACCACCGAACGACCCGCAAGAGACCCAGTACTTC.

This clone was detected only once. The chain employs TRBV25-1 and TRBJ2-3; D ambiguous. V shed 8 bases and J shed 5 bases, with 11 bases lying between them. The CDR3 consists of 12 residues. Germline V CDR1 and CDR2: MGHDK, SYGVNS. The CDR3 loop is CASANSVDTQYF. The CDR3, as DNA: TGTGCCAGCGCAAATTCCGTAGATACGCAGTATTTT.

The chain is built from TRBV4-3 and TRBJ2-2; TRBD2 matches at 12 bases. The CDR3 sequence is 18 residues long. The V gene end was trimmed by 1 base and the J gene end by 7 bases; junction bases not matched to a gene: 10. Germline V CDR1 and CDR2: LGHNA, YSLEER. CDR3 nucleotide sequence: TGCGCCAGCAGCCAAGGGAACCGACTAGCGGGAGAGGGCGGGGAGCTGTTTTTT. It encodes CASSQGNRLAGEGGELFF.

The chain links TRBV2 to TRBJ2-7, with D possibly being TRBD1 or TRBD2 (5 bases each). Germline lookup yields CDR1 SNHLY and CDR2 FYNNEI. Trimming removed 3 bases from V and 4 bases from J, with 10 bases in between. The CDR3 consists of 13 residues. The CDR3 spells CASSEGPEYEQYF. For the CDR3, the DNA is TGTGCCAGCAGTGAGGGACCGGAATACGAGCAGTACTTC.

This chain connects TRBV5-1 to TRBJ1-2, with 8 bases identical to TRBD1. The germline V gene has CDR1 SGHRS and CDR2 YFSETQ. The V segment lost 6 bases and the J segment 5 bases; nucleotides outside the gene matches: 21. The CDR3 is 18 amino acids. CDR3 region: CASKSPPPGGGMEYGYTF. DNA for the CDR3: TGCGCCAGCAAATCCCCGCCCCCAGGGGGCGGGATGGAGTATGGCTACACCTTC. Full variable domain (remainder filled in from reference TRBV5-1 and TRBJ1-2): KAGVTQTPRYLIKTRGQQVTLSCSPISGHRSVSWYQQTPGQGLQFLFEYFSETQRNKGNFPGRFSGRQFSNSRSEMNVSTLELGDSALYLCASKSPPPGGGMEYGYTFGSGTRLTVV.

This clone came up a few times. This rearrangement joins TRBV30 to TRBJ2-5, with D perhaps being TRBD1 or TRBD2 (5 bases each). Germline assignment: CDR1 GTSNPN and CDR2 SVGIG (reference sequence). Trimming stripped 4 bases from V and 2 bases from J, with 11 bases between. The CDR3 contains 13 residues. CDR3 sequence reads: CAWNPGLQETQYF. DNA for the CDR3: TGTGCCTGGAACCCGGGGCTACAAGAGACCCAGTACTTC.

The chain links TRBV28 to TRBJ2-5; 10 bases fit TRBD1. J gave up 3 bases and V 3 bases, and 4 bases lay outside the gene matches. From germline, CDR1 is MDHEN and CDR2 SYDVKM. This CDR3 spans 15 amino acids. CDR3 sequence (DNA): TGTGCCAGCAGTTTGTCCGGGACAGGGGAAGAGACCCAGTACTTC. It codes for CASSLSGTGEETQYF.

As to this clone: Other DNA variants within this sample encode the same CDR3. The rearrangement uses TRBV30 and TRBJ2-5; D remains ambiguous. Germline CDR1 reads GTSNPN; CDR2 reads SVGIG (reference sequence). Trimming shortened V by 2 bases and J by 2 bases, and 9 bases separated the two germline ends. This CDR3 spans 13 amino acids. This CDR3 is CAWSSGLQETQYF. The DNA of the CDR3 is TGTGCCTGGAGTTCAGGCTTGCAAGAGACCCAGTACTTC.

V and J are TRBV7-2 and TRBJ1-4, with D tentatively TRBD1 (5 bases). The CDR3 totals 15 residues. Trimming pared 5 bases from V and 7 bases from J, leaving 17 bases between. CDR1 is SGHTA and CDR2 is FQGNSA in the germline V gene. The CDR3 here is CASSTEWGKSEKLFF. CDR3 in DNA: TGTGCCAGCAGCACTGAGTGGGGGAAAAGTGAAAAACTGTTTTTT.

In its sample, this clone was seen a few times. V and J are TRBV11-3 and TRBJ1-1; D is uncertain. Deletions cut 3 bases from V and 2 bases from J, with 7 bases between. CDR3 size: 13 residues. Germline CDR1 and CDR2: SGHNT and YENEEA. The CDR3 DNA reads as TGTGCCAGCAGCTTCCTTTCAAACACTGAAGCTTTCTTT. The encoded protein is CASSFLSNTEAFF.

The chain combines TRBV4-1 with TRBJ1-5, with D uncertain. This CDR3 has 16 amino acids. From germline, CDR1 is MGHRA and CDR2 YSYEKL. Deletions cut 1 base from V and 2 bases from J, with 12 bases between. CDR3: CASSQAAVMGNQPQHF. As DNA, the CDR3 is TGCGCCAGCAGCCAAGCCGCAGTCATGGGCAATCAGCCCCAGCATTTT.

The genes are TRBV5-4 and TRBJ2-1, with D maybe TRBD2 (5 bases). Trimming took 4 bases from V and 1 from J, leaving 15 bases between them. This CDR3 comprises 16 residues. The V gene's germline CDR1 is SGHNT and CDR2 YYREEE (reference sequence). This chain's CDR3 is CASSPPVEGSYNEQFF. CDR3 nucleotide sequence: TGTGCCAGCAGCCCTCCCGTTGAGGGATCCTACAATGAGCAGTTCTTC. Together with reference TRBV5-4 and TRBJ2-1, the CDR3 gives the full variable domain: ETGVTQSPTHLIKTRGQQVTLRCSSQSGHNTVSWYQQALGQGPQFIFQYYREEENGRGNFPPRFSGLQFPNYSSELNVNALELDDSALYLCASSPPVEGSYNEQFFGPGTRLTVL.

The chain links TRBV5-1 to TRBJ2-3; 7 nucleotides match TRBD2. The CDR3 runs to 16 residues. Looked up from germline, CDR1 is SGHRS and CDR2 is YFSETQ. Unmatched junction bases numbered 8, after V lost 0 bases and J lost 4 bases. CDR3 sequence reads: CASSLVSGFVPDTQYF. For the CDR3, the DNA is TGCGCCAGCAGCTTGGTTAGCGGGTTCGTCCCAGATACGCAGTATTTT. Based on the CDR3 plus reference TRBV5-1 and TRBJ2-3, the full variable domain is KAGVTQTPRYLIKTRGQQVTLSCSPISGHRSVSWYQQTPGQGLQFLFEYFSETQRNKGNFPGRFSGRQFSNSRSEMNVSTLELGDSALYLCASSLVSGFVPDTQYFGPGTRLTVL.

This sequence joins TRBV5-6 and TRBJ2-7; perhaps TRBD2 as D (6 bases). The germline CDR1 and CDR2 sequences are SGHDT and YYEEEE. This CDR3 spans 14 amino acids. Trimming took 3 bases from V and 1 from J, leaving 11 bases between them. In DNA form, the CDR3 reads TGTGCCAGCAGCTGGGGACTGAATTCCTACGAGCAGTACTTC. It specifies CASSWGLNSYEQYF.

CDR3 sequence (DNA): TGTGCCAGCAGCTTGGGAACCAAACCGCTTTTTGGGGCCAACGTCCTGACTTTC. It yields the protein CASSLGTKPLFGANVLTF. The chain is built from TRBV5-6 and TRBJ2-6; D not resolved. CDR1 is SGHDT, CDR2 YYEEEE, per germline. CDR3 length equals 18 residues. The V gene lost 0 bases and the J gene lost 3 bases, with 16 bases spanning the gap.

Comments on this clone: Other nucleotide sequences from this sample produce the same CDR3. The chain links TRBV7-9 to TRBJ2-7; unclear D gene. The CDR3 loop spans 12 amino acids. In germline, CDR1 is SEHNR, CDR2 FQNEAQ (reference sequence). Trimming left V 2 bases short and J 3 bases short, with 5 bases between. The CDR3 sequence is CASSLSSYEQYF. The DNA for the CDR3 is TGTGCCAGCAGCTTAAGCAGCTACGAGCAGTACTTC.

The chain carries TRBV4-2 and TRBJ1-4; possible D gene TRBD1, 5 bases. Germline CDR1 reads LGHNA; CDR2 reads YNFKEQ. The CDR3 sequence is 14 residues long. V was clipped by 3 bases and J by 7 bases, with 12 bases between them. The CDR3 region is CASSQVGTPEKLFF. The DNA of the CDR3 is TGTGCCAGCAGCCAGGTTGGGACGCCTGAAAAACTGTTTTTT.

Only a few counts were recorded for this clone. Other DNA variants within this sample encode the same CDR3. The chain carries TRBV6-5 and TRBJ1-2, with D maybe TRBD1 (6 bases). Germline V gives CDR1 MNHEY, CDR2 SVGAGI. The CDR3 contains 13 residues. Trimming stripped 3 bases from V and 5 bases from J, with 10 bases between. CDR3: CASSYEGGYGYTF. For the CDR3, the DNA is TGTGCCAGCAGTTATGAGGGGGGTTATGGCTACACCTTC.